One sample yielded the 7 T cell receptor beta chains listed below, sequenced in a study of CD4 T cells in relation to SARS-CoV-2 and coronaviruses. No antigen has been identified for these receptors. Data came from immunoSEQ multiplex PCR; TCRdb stores just in-frame clones and leaves some out. The sample yields 40,000 to 50,000 clones, over 75% seen once. The sequenced sample consisted of naive CD4+ T cells from PBMCs, cultured in vitro. Subset denoted: naive CD4+ T cells isolated by negative enrichment. These receptors were collected from an adult with COVID-19.

The rearrangement uses TRBV29-1 and TRBJ2-1; the match to TRBD2 covers 10 bases. The germline CDR1 and CDR2 sequences are SQVTM and ANQGSEA. The CDR3 loop spans 14 amino acids. V shed 3 bases and J 6 bases; nucleotides not matched to a gene: 5. The CDR3 spells CSVEGPSGSNEQFF. CDR3 nucleotides: TGCAGCGTTGAGGGGCCTAGCGGGAGCAATGAGCAGTTCTTC.

The V gene is TRBV27, the J gene TRBJ1-6; D is unclear. From germline, CDR1 is MNHEY and CDR2 SMNVEV (reference sequence). Trimming stripped 4 bases from V and 8 bases from J, with 6 bases between. The CDR3 is made up of 12 amino acids. This CDR3 is CASSSGYSPLHF. The CDR3 nucleotides are TGTGCCAGCAGTTCTGGTTATTCACCCCTCCACTTT.

This clone was seen just once. The chain couples TRBV14 to TRBJ2-1; 9 bases match TRBD1. Germline loops: CDR1 SGHDN, CDR2 FVKESK. Losses at the gene ends were 4 bases for V and 9 bases for J; bases not matched to a gene: 7. The CDR3 runs to 14 residues. The CDR3 loop reads CASSRLQGAGEQFF. The CDR3 DNA reads TGTGCCAGCAGCCGCTTACAGGGGGCTGGTGAGCAGTTCTTC.

CDR3 in amino acids: CASSYSSEQYF. In DNA, the CDR3 is TGTGCCAGCAGTTACTCGAGCGAGCAGTACTTC. The chain links TRBV6-5 to TRBJ2-7; D is uncertain. The CDR3 totals 11 residues. Germline CDR1 is MNHEY and CDR2 is SVGAGI. V gave up 0 bases and J gave up 6 bases, with 3 bases separating them.

This clone turned up a few times. V gene TRBV5-5 combines with J gene TRBJ2-7; possibly TRBD1 for D (6 bases). V was cut by 3 bases and J by 7 bases, with 17 bases left in between. CDR1 SGHKS and CDR2 YYEKEE come from the germline V gene (reference sequence). The CDR3 loop spans 14 amino acids. CDR3 in DNA: TGTGCCAGCAGCTACCACCCAGGGGCTGGGGAGCAGTACTTC. Its translation: CASSYHPGAGEQYF. Variable domain in full (rest from reference TRBV5-5 and TRBJ2-7): DAGVTQSPTHLIKTRGQQVTLRCSPISGHKSVSWYQQVLGQGPQFIFQYYEKEERGRGNFPDRFSARQFPNYSSELNVNALLLGDSALYLCASSYHPGAGEQYFGPGTRLTVT.

This sequence joins TRBV5-6 and TRBJ2-1, with a weak D call TRBD2 (6 bases). Germline CDR1 is SGHDT and CDR2 is YYEEEE. V lost 5 bases, J lost 0 bases, and 12 bases lay in between. The CDR3 extends over 15 amino acids. The CDR3: CASSSGDHSYNEQFF. As DNA, the CDR3 is TGTGCCAGCAGTTCGGGAGACCACTCCTACAATGAGCAGTTCTTC.

This clone showed up just once. The V and J genes are TRBV28 and TRBJ2-1; possibly TRBD1 for D (6 bases). Germline values: CDR1 MDHEN, CDR2 SYDVKM. Trimming shortened V by 5 bases and J by 4 bases, and 15 bases separated the two germline ends. This CDR3 is built from 15 residues. CDR3 nucleotide sequence: TGTGCCAGCAGTCTAGACAGGATGAGTTACAATGAGCAGTTCTTC. Translated, it gives CASSLDRMSYNEQFF.